The 5 T cell receptor beta chains below all came from one sample that was sequenced in a study of blood T cell repertoires in COVID-19. This table comes from immunoSEQ multiplex PCR, and its TCRdb copy is limited to in-frame clones, with some not included. The sample has about 11,000 clones, about 70% seen once. Sequenced: peripheral blood. The receptors were gathered from a man between 60 and 75 years old with COVID-19, enrolled during active disease.

This chain connects TRBV10-3 to TRBJ1-1; perhaps TRBD1 as D (6 bases). Germline V gene lookup returns CDR1 ENHRY and CDR2 SYGVKD. The CDR3 has 15 residues. V lost 4 bases to trimming and J lost 10 bases, with 22 bases between them. The CDR3 region is CAISAAQGRSRGAFF. CDR3 bases: TGTGCCATCAGTGCTGCCCAGGGGCGCTCGAGGGGAGCTTTCTTT.

V and J are TRBV6-5 and TRBJ1-5, with a tentative D call TRBD1 (5 bases). This CDR3 is 13 amino acids long. Trimming left V 10 bases short and J 3 bases short, with 13 bases between. CDR1 MNHEY and CDR2 SVGAGI come from the germline V gene. The CDR3 region is CATWGSANQPQHF. The CDR3 DNA sequence: TGTGCCACTTGGGGCTCCGCCAATCAGCCCCAGCATTTT.

The chain combines TRBV7-6 with TRBJ1-6; weak D call: TRBD1 (5 bases). The germline gives CDR1 SGHVS, CDR2 FNYEAQ. The CDR3 is 17 residues long. V was trimmed by 0 bases and J by 7 bases, leaving 16 bases between them. CDR3 protein: CASSLASTDSGNSPLHF. The CDR3 region has the DNA TGTGCCAGCAGCTTAGCAAGTACAGACTCAGGGAATTCACCCCTCCACTTT.

In its sample, this clone was seen a few times. The V and J genes are TRBV27 and TRBJ1-2, with D unclear. The CDR3 runs 15 residues. Trimming removed 10 bases from V and 1 base from J, with 19 bases in between. The germline V gene encodes CDR1 MNHEY and CDR2 SMNVEV (reference sequence). The DNA of the CDR3 is TGTGCCACGTTCGGGGAAAACACCCATAACTATGGCTACACCTTC. The encoded protein is CATFGENTHNYGYTF.

This clone was observed a single time. The DNA of the CDR3 is TGTGCCAGCTCAGGGACAGGATTCAATCAGCCCCAGCATTTT. Residues: CASSGTGFNQPQHF. V is TRBV18 and J is TRBJ1-5, with TRBD1 identical over 8 bases. Losses at the gene ends were 5 bases for V and 3 bases for J; bases not matched to a gene: 3. The CDR3 is 14 residues long. Germline V lookup: CDR1 KGHSH, CDR2 LQKENI. The entire variable domain, with the rest obtained from reference TRBV18 and TRBJ1-5, is as follows: NAGVMQNPRHLVRRRGQEARLRCSPMKGHSHVYWYRQLPEEGLKFMVYLQKENIIDESGMPKERFSAEFPKEGPSILRIQQVVRGDSAAYFCASSGTGFNQPQHFGDGTRLSIL.